This is a list of T cell receptor beta chains from one sample in a study of naive and memory T cell subsets. TCRdb analysed the UMI-ligation and nested PCR reads with MiXCR anew, one entry per CDR3 protein. The sample yields about 90,000 distinct CDR3 sequences, 7% to 7.5% seen once. The sample was central memory CD4+ T cells from blood. The receptor set was obtained from a human donor in good health. CDR3s include the opening cysteine and the closing phenylalanine or tryptophan. Each record gives: CDR3 length, V gene, D gene, J gene, clone size, CDR3 protein, CDR3 DNA. D genes are given only for firm matches. The size entry is marked missing in some rows and otherwise reads once, few, many or a size class.

CDR3 length: 12
V gene: TRBV20-1
D gene: NA
J gene: TRBJ2-7
clone size: few
CDR3 protein: CSAHDGSYEQYF
CDR3 DNA: TGCAGTGCCCACGACGGATCCTACGAGCAGTACTTC

CDR3 length: 16
V gene: TRBV7-2
D gene: TRBD1
J gene: TRBJ1-1
clone size: many
CDR3 protein: CASSPLRQGRNTEAFF
CDR3 DNA: TGTGCCAGCAGCCCACTCCGACAGGGACGGAACACTGAAGCTTTCTTT

CDR3 length: 15
V gene: TRBV3-1
D gene: NA
J gene: TRBJ1-6
clone size: NA
CDR3 protein: CASSLGDGYNSPLHF
CDR3 DNA: TGTGCCAGCAGCCTTGGGGACGGGTATAATTCACCCCTCCACTTT

CDR3 length: 15
V gene: TRBV6-2/TRBV6-3
D gene: NA
J gene: TRBJ1-5
clone size: many
CDR3 protein: CASSLVDGARQPQHF
CDR3 DNA: TGTGCCAGCAGTCTGGTCGATGGGGCCAGGCAGCCCCAGCATTTT

CDR3 length: 15
V gene: TRBV20-1
D gene: TRBD2
J gene: TRBJ2-5
clone size: many
CDR3 protein: CSAEPWLAGKETQYF
CDR3 DNA: TGCAGTGCCGAGCCCTGGCTAGCGGGTAAAGAGACCCAGTACTTC

CDR3 length: 14
V gene: TRBV20-1
D gene: NA
J gene: TRBJ1-6
clone size: many
CDR3 protein: CSARVQGGSSPLHF
CDR3 DNA: TGCAGTGCTAGAGTTCAGGGTGGTTCCTCACCCCTCCACTTT

CDR3 length: 12
V gene: TRBV7-6
D gene: NA
J gene: TRBJ2-5
clone size: many
CDR3 protein: CASSLIDETQYF
CDR3 DNA: TGTGCCAGCAGCTTAATTGACGAGACCCAGTACTTC

CDR3 length: 12
V gene: TRBV21-1
D gene: NA
J gene: TRBJ1-5
clone size: many
CDR3 protein: CASSMEDQPQHF
CDR3 DNA: TGTGCCAGCAGCATGGAGGATCAGCCCCAGCATTTT

CDR3 length: 13
V gene: TRBV3-1
D gene: NA
J gene: TRBJ2-7
clone size: few
CDR3 protein: CASSQRLAYEQYF
CDR3 DNA: TGTGCCAGCAGCCAGCGGTTAGCCTACGAGCAGTACTTC

CDR3 length: 11
V gene: TRBV20-1
D gene: NA
J gene: TRBJ2-7
clone size: many
CDR3 protein: CSASPNTEQYF
CDR3 DNA: TGCAGTGCTAGTCCTAACACCGAGCAGTACTTC

CDR3 length: 15
V gene: TRBV4-3
D gene: TRBD2
J gene: TRBJ2-1
clone size: many
CDR3 protein: CASSGIAGSYNEQFF
CDR3 DNA: TGCGCCAGCAGCGGTATAGCGGGGTCCTACAATGAGCAGTTCTTC

CDR3 length: 13
V gene: TRBV20-1
D gene: NA
J gene: TRBJ1-4
clone size: many
CDR3 protein: CSATPGQSRKLFF
CDR3 DNA: TGCAGTGCTACCCCCGGACAGTCCAGGAAACTGTTTTTT

CDR3 length: 12
V gene: TRBV24-1
D gene: NA
J gene: TRBJ1-1
clone size: many
CDR3 protein: CATSDFGARTFF
CDR3 DNA: TGTGCCACCAGTGATTTCGGGGCCCGCACTTTCTTT

CDR3 length: 16
V gene: TRBV19
D gene: NA
J gene: TRBJ2-1
clone size: NA
CDR3 protein: CASSIAGSMSYNEQFF
CDR3 DNA: TGTGCCAGTAGTATAGCCGGGAGTATGTCCTACAATGAGCAGTTCTTC

CDR3 length: 14
V gene: TRBV7-2
D gene: NA
J gene: TRBJ2-7
clone size: once
CDR3 protein: CASSPTRERYEQYF
CDR3 DNA: TGTGCCAGCAGTCCTACGAGGGAAAGATACGAGCAGTACTTC

CDR3 length: 15
V gene: TRBV19
D gene: TRBD1
J gene: TRBJ2-1
clone size: many
CDR3 protein: CASSTPGQGPNEQFF
CDR3 DNA: TGTGCCAGTAGTACACCGGGACAGGGCCCCAATGAGCAGTTCTTC

CDR3 length: 14
V gene: TRBV7-8
D gene: NA
J gene: TRBJ1-6
clone size: many
CDR3 protein: CASSSTEGRSPLHF
CDR3 DNA: TGTGCCAGCAGCTCAACTGAGGGGCGTTCACCCCTCCACTTT

CDR3 length: 16
V gene: TRBV20-1
D gene: TRBD2
J gene: TRBJ2-3
clone size: many
CDR3 protein: CSAKRGLAGSTDTQYF
CDR3 DNA: TGCAGTGCTAAAAGGGGACTAGCGGGGAGCACAGATACGCAGTATTTT

CDR3 length: 14
V gene: TRBV30
D gene: NA
J gene: TRBJ1-5
clone size: many
CDR3 protein: CAWSEDGGNQPQHF
CDR3 DNA: TGTGCCTGGAGCGAGGACGGAGGCAATCAGCCCCAGCATTTT

CDR3 length: 16
V gene: TRBV18
D gene: TRBD2
J gene: TRBJ2-7
clone size: many
CDR3 protein: CASSSVAGFGSYEQYF
CDR3 DNA: TGTGCCAGCTCATCAGTAGCGGGATTCGGCTCTTACGAGCAGTACTTC

CDR3 length: 14
V gene: TRBV7-3
D gene: NA
J gene: TRBJ2-6
clone size: few
CDR3 protein: CASSLSAGANVLTF
CDR3 DNA: TGTGCCAGCAGCTTATCAGCTGGGGCCAACGTCCTGACTTTC

CDR3 length: 14
V gene: TRBV4-1
D gene: NA
J gene: TRBJ2-2
clone size: NA
CDR3 protein: CASSHKPDTGELFF
CDR3 DNA: TGCGCCAGCAGCCATAAGCCAGACACCGGGGAGCTGTTTTTT

CDR3 length: 14
V gene: TRBV9
D gene: NA
J gene: TRBJ2-3
clone size: few
CDR3 protein: CASSSPTSTDTQYF
CDR3 DNA: TGTGCCAGCAGCTCCCCTACTAGCACAGATACGCAGTATTTT

CDR3 length: 14
V gene: TRBV13
D gene: NA
J gene: TRBJ2-4
clone size: many
CDR3 protein: CASSRGTDKNIQYF
CDR3 DNA: TGTGCCAGCAGCCGAGGGACCGATAAAAACATTCAGTACTTC

CDR3 length: 12
V gene: TRBV20-1
D gene: NA
J gene: TRBJ1-4
clone size: many
CDR3 protein: CSASEQAQKLFF
CDR3 DNA: TGCAGTGCTAGCGAGCAGGCACAAAAACTGTTTTTT

CDR3 length: 15
V gene: TRBV7-2
D gene: TRBD2
J gene: TRBJ2-1
clone size: NA
CDR3 protein: CASRGRRGTGNEQFF
CDR3 DNA: TGTGCCAGCAGGGGGAGGCGGGGGACGGGGAATGAGCAGTTCTTC

CDR3 length: 16
V gene: TRBV7-2
D gene: TRBD1
J gene: TRBJ1-6
clone size: many
CDR3 protein: CASSLKNRGGNSPLHF
CDR3 DNA: TGTGCCAGCAGCTTAAAAAACAGGGGCGGAAATTCACCCCTCCACTTT

CDR3 length: 14
V gene: TRBV20-1
D gene: NA
J gene: TRBJ1-6
clone size: NA
CDR3 protein: CSARETEPNSPLHF
CDR3 DNA: TGCAGTGCTAGAGAGACAGAACCTAATTCACCCCTCCACTTT

CDR3 length: 15
V gene: TRBV19
D gene: TRBD1
J gene: TRBJ2-3
clone size: once
CDR3 protein: CASSIRQGAFNTQYF
CDR3 DNA: TGTGCCAGTAGTATCCGGCAGGGGGCGTTTAATACGCAGTATTTT

CDR3 length: 14
V gene: TRBV29-1
D gene: TRBD1
J gene: TRBJ2-1
clone size: few
CDR3 protein: CSVVVGTGGWEQFF
CDR3 DNA: TGCAGCGTTGTAGTCGGGACAGGGGGATGGGAGCAGTTCTTC

CDR3 length: 14
V gene: TRBV12-3/TRBV12-4
D gene: TRBD1
J gene: TRBJ2-7
clone size: NA
CDR3 protein: CASRRTGGNNEQYF
CDR3 DNA: TGTGCCAGCCGTAGGACAGGAGGCAACAACGAGCAGTACTTC

CDR3 length: 14
V gene: TRBV6-6
D gene: NA
J gene: TRBJ1-1
clone size: NA
CDR3 protein: CASSRRGGDTEAFF
CDR3 DNA: TGTGCCAGCAGTCGGAGGGGGGGTGACACTGAAGCTTTCTTT

CDR3 length: 14
V gene: TRBV15
D gene: NA
J gene: TRBJ1-1
clone size: NA
CDR3 protein: CATSSQGGDTEAFF
CDR3 DNA: TGTGCCACGAGTTCACAGGGAGGAGACACTGAAGCTTTCTTT

CDR3 length: 15
V gene: TRBV7-8
D gene: NA
J gene: TRBJ1-1
clone size: many
CDR3 protein: CASSLSGGKTTEAFF
CDR3 DNA: TGTGCCAGCAGCTTAAGTGGGGGAAAAACCACTGAAGCTTTCTTT

CDR3 length: 15
V gene: TRBV12-3/TRBV12-4
D gene: NA
J gene: TRBJ2-1
clone size: NA
CDR3 protein: CASSSGTSYGNEQFF
CDR3 DNA: TGTGCCAGCAGTTCCGGGACTTCTTATGGCAATGAGCAGTTCTTC